This TCR beta chain comes out of a study of PD-L1 blockade in urothelial cancer. About the research overall: As for prior chemotherapy regimens, patients had received 0 to 3.

TCRdb's copy holds only in-frame clones and misses some; the assay was immunoSEQ multiplex PCR. The sample lists about 79,000 clones; around 85% were seen once. Time point defined: pretreatment peripheral blood. The germline V gene encodes CDR1 SGHAT and CDR2 FQNNGV. The CDR3 totals 15 residues. V shed 4 bases and J 0 bases; nucleotides not matched to a gene: 5. The sequencing used PBMCs, collected around atezolizumab (anti-PD-L1) treatment. V is TRBV11-2 and J is TRBJ1-2; 7 bases are a match to TRBD1. The receptor comes from a man aged 55 to 70 with urothelial cancer. The CDR3 sequence: CASSWRDRPNYGYTF. As DNA, the CDR3 is TGTGCCAGCAGCTGGAGGGACAGACCTAACTATGGCTACACCTTC. Filled out from reference TRBV11-2 and TRBJ1-2, the complete variable domain reads EAGVAQSPRYKIIEKRQSVAFWCNPISGHATLYWYQQILGQGPKLLIQFQNNGVVDDSQLPKDRFSAERLKGVDSTLKIQPAKLEDSAVYLCASSWRDRPNYGYTFGSGTRLTVV.